Listed below are T cell receptor beta chains from one sample, sequenced in a study of shared T cell receptors in the human thymus. Only in-frame clones appear in the TCRdb table, and some are missing; sequencing was by immunoSEQ multiplex PCR. The data contain 700,000 or so clones, around 85% of them singletons. The data were also submitted as part of a second study, on human thymus T cells.

The sequenced material came from thymocytes. The receptors were sampled from a girl in the first two years of life with a congenital heart defect. Each CDR3 is given with its conserved first and last residue. A D gene is named only where the DNA matches it firmly. Size is stated for part of the rows, as once, few or many counts, or as a class when the clone is expanded.

d_call clone_size j_call v_call cdr3_aa cdr3_nt
. . TRBJ1-6 TRBV5-1 CASSLGGSGGNSPLHF TGCGCCAGCAGCTTGGGAGGCAGCGGAGGGAATTCACCCCTCCACTTT
TRBD2 . TRBJ2-3 TRBV7-6 CASSLVGSGGSYTQYF TGTGCCAGCAGCTTAGTCGGGAGCGGGGGGTCTTATACGCAGTATTTT
TRBD1 . TRBJ1-5 TRBV12-5 CASGLAIDQPGQGTFGNQPQHF TGTGCTAGTGGTTTGGCGATCGATCAACCGGGACAGGGGACTTTTGGCAATCAGCCCCAGCATTTT
TRBD1 . TRBJ1-6 TRBV11-3 CASSFPGTGASPLHF TGTGCCAGCAGCTTCCCCGGGACAGGAGCGTCACCCCTCCACTTT
. . TRBJ2-7 TRBV6-6 CASSYGPYEQYF TGTGCCAGCAGTTACGGGCCCTACGAGCAGTACTTC
. . TRBJ1-2 TRBV5-1 CASSLGTGLYGYTF TGCGCCAGCAGCTTGGGAACAGGGCTCTATGGCTACACCTTC
. . TRBJ1-2 TRBV27 CASSSAGMYGYTF TGTGCCAGCAGTTCGGCAGGAATGTATGGCTACACCTTC
TRBD1 . TRBJ2-1 TRBV27 CASSLQGAYNEQFF TGTGCCAGCAGTTTACAGGGGGCGTACAATGAGCAGTTCTTC
TRBD1 . TRBJ1-5 TRBV4-2 CASSHRNLTGANQPQHF TGTGCCAGCAGCCATCGAAATCTTACAGGGGCCAATCAGCCCCAGCATTTT
TRBD2 once TRBJ2-1 TRBV27 CASSPGTSGGREQFF TGTGCCAGCAGTCCCGGGACTAGCGGGGGCCGTGAGCAGTTCTTC
TRBD1 . TRBJ2-3 TRBV7-4 CASRLIGTGGTDTQYF TGTGCCAGCAGGTTGATTGGGACAGGGGGCACAGATACGCAGTATTTT
. . TRBJ2-7 TRBV10-3 CAISEHSYYEQYF TGTGCCATCAGTGAACACAGTTACTACGAGCAGTACTTC
TRBD1 . TRBJ1-4 TRBV5-1 CASSFDSDREMTNEKLFF TGCGCCAGCAGCTTCGATTCGGACAGGGAGATGACTAATGAAAAACTGTTTTTT
TRBD2 . TRBJ2-1 TRBV14 CASSQVLAGTYNEQFF TGTGCCAGCAGCCAAGTTCTAGCGGGGACATACAATGAGCAGTTCTTC
. . TRBJ1-5 TRBV4-1 CASSKGPTRPYSNQPQHF TGCGCCAGCAGTAAGGGGCCAACGCGACCCTATAGCAATCAGCCCCAGCATTTT
TRBD2 . TRBJ2-1 TRBV4-1 CASSQRGSGSLSDEQFF TGCGCCAGCAGCCAGAGGGGTAGCGGGTCTTTGAGCGATGAGCAGTTCTTC
TRBD1 . TRBJ2-7 TRBV10-3 CAISEDRGSYEQYF TGTGCCATCAGTGAAGACAGGGGGTCCTACGAGCAGTACTTC